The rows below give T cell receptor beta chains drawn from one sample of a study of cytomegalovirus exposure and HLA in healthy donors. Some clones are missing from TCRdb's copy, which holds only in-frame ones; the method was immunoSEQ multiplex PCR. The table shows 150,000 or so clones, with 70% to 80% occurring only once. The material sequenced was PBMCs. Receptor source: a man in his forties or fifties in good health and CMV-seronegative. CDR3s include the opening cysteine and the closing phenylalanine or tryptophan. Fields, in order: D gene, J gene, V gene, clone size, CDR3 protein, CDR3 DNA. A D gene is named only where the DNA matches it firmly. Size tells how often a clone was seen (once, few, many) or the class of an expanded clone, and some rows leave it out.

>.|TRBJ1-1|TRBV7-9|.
CASSLDTNTEAFF
TGTGCCAGCAGCTTAGACACGAACACTGAAGCTTTCTTT
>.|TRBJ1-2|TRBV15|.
CATRSPGTGGYTF
TGTGCCACCCGATCCCCAGGCACAGGAGGCTACACCTTC
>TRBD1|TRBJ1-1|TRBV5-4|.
CASSSQGANTEAFF
TGTGCCAGCAGCTCACAGGGGGCCAACACTGAAGCTTTCTTT
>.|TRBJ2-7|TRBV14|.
CASSQDSVYSYEQYF
TGTGCCAGCAGCCAAGATTCGGTTTACTCCTACGAGCAGTACTTC
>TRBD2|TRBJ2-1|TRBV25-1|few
CASSEMFGLAGDGNEQFF
TGTGCCAGCAGTGAAATGTTTGGGCTAGCGGGAGACGGGAATGAGCAGTTCTTC
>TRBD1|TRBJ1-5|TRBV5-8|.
CASSEQGRLQPQHF
TGTGCCAGCAGCGAACAGGGGAGATTACAGCCCCAGCATTTT
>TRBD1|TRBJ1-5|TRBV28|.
CASSRGQGVAQPQHF
TGTGCCAGCAGCAGGGGACAGGGCGTCGCTCAGCCCCAGCATTTT
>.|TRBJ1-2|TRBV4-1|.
CASSQILQRGTNYGYTF
TGCGCCAGCAGCCAGATTTTACAACGGGGAACTAACTATGGCTACACCTTC
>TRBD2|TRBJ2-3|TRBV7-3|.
CASSLGTSGNTDTQYF
TGTGCCAGCAGCTTAGGGACTAGCGGGAACACAGATACGCAGTATTTT
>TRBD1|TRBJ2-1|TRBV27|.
CASSLLDRASLYNEQFF
TGTGCCAGCAGTTTATTGGACAGGGCGTCCCTTTACAATGAGCAGTTCTTC
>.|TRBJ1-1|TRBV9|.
CASSVAGRGTEAFF
TGTGCCAGCAGCGTAGCTGGTAGGGGGACTGAAGCTTTCTTT
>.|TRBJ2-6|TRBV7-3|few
CASSLRGAGANVLTF
TGTGCCAGCAGCTTAAGAGGAGCTGGGGCCAACGTCCTGACTTTC
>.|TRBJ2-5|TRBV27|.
CASSTTAGTQETQYF
TGTGCCAGCAGTACAACCGCGGGGACCCAAGAGACCCAGTACTTC
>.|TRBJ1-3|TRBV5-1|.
CASSLAGVGNTIYF
TGCGCCAGCAGCTTGGCCGGGGTTGGAAACACCATATATTTT
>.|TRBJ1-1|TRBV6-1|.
CASNPRQDMNTEAFF
TGTGCCAGCAATCCTAGACAGGACATGAACACTGAAGCTTTCTTT
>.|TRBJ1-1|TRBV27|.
CASTPRGLYTEAFF
TGTGCCAGCACCCCCAGGGGCCTGTACACTGAAGCTTTCTTT
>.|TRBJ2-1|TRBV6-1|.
CASSEREREPYNEQFF
TGTGCCAGCAGTGAAAGAGAGAGAGAGCCTTACAATGAGCAGTTCTTC
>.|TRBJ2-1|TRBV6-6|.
CASSYSRGGIRNEQFF
TGTGCCAGCAGTTACTCGAGGGGGGGAATTAGGAATGAGCAGTTCTTC
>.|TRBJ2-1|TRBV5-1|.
CASSHGGLARYEQFF
TGCGCCAGCAGTCACGGGGGGCTAGCGAGGTATGAGCAGTTCTTC
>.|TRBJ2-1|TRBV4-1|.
CASSQAGDNEQFF
TGCGCCAGCAGCCAAGCAGGGGATAATGAGCAGTTCTTC
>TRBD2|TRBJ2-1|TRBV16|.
CASSQSTTSGGNEQFF
TGTGCCAGCAGCCAATCGACAACTAGCGGGGGTAATGAGCAGTTCTTC
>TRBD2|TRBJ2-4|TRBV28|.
CASSVPGLEDGIQYF
TGTGCCAGCAGTGTCCCGGGACTAGAAGACGGCATTCAGTACTTC
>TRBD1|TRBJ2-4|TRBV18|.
CASSPLRTGLAKNIQYF
TGTGCCAGCTCACCACTAAGGACAGGGTTGGCCAAAAACATTCAGTACTTC
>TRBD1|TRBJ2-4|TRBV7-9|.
CASSPRTGWAKNIQYF
TGTGCCAGCAGCCCCCGGACAGGGTGGGCCAAAAACATTCAGTACTTC
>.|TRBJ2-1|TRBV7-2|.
CASSTQGFSYNEQFF
TGTGCCAGCAGCACCCAGGGATTCTCCTACAATGAGCAGTTCTTC
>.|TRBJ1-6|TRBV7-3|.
CASSKRGGPNNSPLHF
TGTGCCAGCAGCAAAAGGGGGGGCCCTAATAATTCACCCCTCCACTTT
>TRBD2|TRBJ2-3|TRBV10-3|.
CAISESGWASGLADTQYF
TGTGCCATCAGTGAGTCTGGATGGGCTAGCGGCCTCGCGGATACGCAGTATTTT
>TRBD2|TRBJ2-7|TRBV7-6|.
CASSLGAAGLAWYEQYF
TGTGCCAGCAGCTTAGGGGCGGCGGGACTAGCATGGTACGAGCAGTACTTC
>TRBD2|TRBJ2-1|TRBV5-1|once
CASSGLAGGPNSYNKQFF
TGCGCCAGCAGCGGACTAGCGGGAGGTCCCAACTCCTACAATAAGCAGTTCTTC
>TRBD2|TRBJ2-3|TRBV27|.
CASSSSWREATDTQYF
TGTGCCAGCAGTTCCTCCTGGCGGGAGGCGACAGATACGCAGTATTTT
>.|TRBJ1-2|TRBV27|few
CASGGVPYAYGYTF
TGTGCCAGCGGGGGGGTCCCTTATGCCTATGGCTACACCTTC
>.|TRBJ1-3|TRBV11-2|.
CASSLKGRAGNTIYF
TGTGCCAGCAGCCTTAAAGGCAGGGCTGGAAACACCATATATTTT
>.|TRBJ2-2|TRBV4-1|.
CASSQEGAANTGELFF
TGCGCCAGCAGCCAAGAGGGAGCTGCGAACACCGGGGAGCTGTTTTTT
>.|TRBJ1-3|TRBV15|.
CATSNPGGRGNTIYF
TGTGCCACCAGCAACCCTGGGGGGAGAGGAAACACCATATATTTT
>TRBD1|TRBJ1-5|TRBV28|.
CASSFPGQGNQPQHF
TGTGCCAGCAGTTTTCCCGGACAGGGTAATCAGCCCCAGCATTTT
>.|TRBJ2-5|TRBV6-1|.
CASRGGQSVGETQYF
TGTGCCAGCAGGGGGGGACAGTCAGTGGGAGAGACCCAGTACTTC
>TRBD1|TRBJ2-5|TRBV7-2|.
CASSLAGTGEETQYF
TGTGCCAGCAGCTTAGCTGGGACAGGGGAAGAGACCCAGTACTTC
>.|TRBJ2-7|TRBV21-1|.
CASSRSYRAVGSYEQYF
TGTGCCAGCAGCAGAAGTTACAGGGCGGTGGGGTCCTACGAGCAGTACTTC
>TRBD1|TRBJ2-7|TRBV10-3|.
CAIRGRGGDEQYF
TGTGCCATCCGGGGACGAGGGGGCGACGAGCAGTACTTC
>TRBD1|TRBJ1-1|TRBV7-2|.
CASSFETGGRTEAFF
TGTGCCAGCAGCTTCGAAACAGGGGGCCGTACTGAAGCTTTCTTT
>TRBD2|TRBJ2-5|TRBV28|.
CASSFRRLAGHQETQYF
TGTGCCAGCAGTTTCCGCCGACTAGCGGGTCACCAAGAGACCCAGTACTTC
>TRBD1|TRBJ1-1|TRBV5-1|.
CASNQGENTEAFF
TGCGCCAGCAACCAGGGGGAGAACACTGAAGCTTTCTTT
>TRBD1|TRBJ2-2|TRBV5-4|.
CASSSGDRGPNFAGELFF
TGTGCCAGCAGCTCGGGGGACAGGGGCCCTAATTTTGCCGGGGAGCTGTTTTTT
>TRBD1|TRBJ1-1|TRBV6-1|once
CASSESGTGEAFF
TGTGCCAGCAGTGAATCGGGGACAGGTGAAGCTTTCTTT
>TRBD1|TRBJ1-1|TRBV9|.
CASSETGVNTEAFF
TGTGCCAGCAGCGAGACAGGGGTTAACACTGAAGCTTTCTTT
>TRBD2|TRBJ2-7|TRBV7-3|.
CASSLQAGYSYEQYF
TGTGCCAGCAGCTTACAAGCGGGGTACTCCTACGAGCAGTACTTC
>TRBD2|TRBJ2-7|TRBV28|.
CASSSPRTSGGSSYEQYF
TGTGCCAGCAGTTCCCCTCGGACTAGCGGGGGGAGCTCCTACGAGCAGTACTTC
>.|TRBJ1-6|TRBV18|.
CASSSETGNSPLHF
TGTGCCAGCTCGTCAGAGACTGGGAATTCACCCCTCCACTTT
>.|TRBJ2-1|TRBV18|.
CASSGGLTELYNEQFF
TGTGCCAGCTCAGGGGGACTCACGGAACTCTACAATGAGCAGTTCTTC
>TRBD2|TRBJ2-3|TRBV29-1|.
CSVVGGADTQYF
TGCAGCGTTGTTGGGGGGGCAGATACGCAGTATTTT
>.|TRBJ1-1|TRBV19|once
CASSLGTPPEAFF
TGTGCCAGTAGTCTTGGGACACCCCCTGAAGCTTTCTTT
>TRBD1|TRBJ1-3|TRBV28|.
CASSLWGQVDAGNTIYF
TGTGCCAGCAGTTTATGGGGACAGGTGGATGCTGGAAACACCATATATTTT
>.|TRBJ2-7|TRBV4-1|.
CASSQGSGMLSYEQYF
TGCGCCAGCAGCCAAGGATCGGGTATGCTCTCCTACGAGCAGTACTTC
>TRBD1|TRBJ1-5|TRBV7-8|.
CASGRGQSLSQPQHF
TGCGCCAGCGGGCGGGGACAGTCTTTAAGTCAGCCCCAGCATTTT
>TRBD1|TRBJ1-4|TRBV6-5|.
CASSTRQGPNEKLFF
TGTGCCAGCAGTACACGACAGGGACCTAATGAAAAACTGTTTTTT